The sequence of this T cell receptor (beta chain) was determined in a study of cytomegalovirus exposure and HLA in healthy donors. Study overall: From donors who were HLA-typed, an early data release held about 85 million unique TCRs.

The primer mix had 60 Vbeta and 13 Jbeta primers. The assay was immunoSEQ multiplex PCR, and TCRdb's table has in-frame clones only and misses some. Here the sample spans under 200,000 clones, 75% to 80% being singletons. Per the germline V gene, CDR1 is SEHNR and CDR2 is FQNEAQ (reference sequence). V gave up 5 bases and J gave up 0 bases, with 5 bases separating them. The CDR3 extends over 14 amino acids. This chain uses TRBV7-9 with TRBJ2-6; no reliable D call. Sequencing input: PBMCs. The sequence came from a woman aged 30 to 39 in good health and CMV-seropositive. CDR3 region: CASSPSSGANVLTF. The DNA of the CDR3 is TGTGCCAGCAGCCCGAGCTCTGGGGCCAACGTCCTGACTTTC.